A selection of T cell receptor beta chains follows, all from one sample in a study of OX40 agonist ivuxolimab in advanced cancers. Measured with immunoSEQ multiplex PCR; TCRdb has only the in-frame clones, and not every one. This repertoire shows about 79,000 clones, 94% found once; its top ten account for 9.5% to 10%. This specimen was CD4+ or CD8+ T cells sorted from blood, taken in a trial of the OX40 agonist ivuxolimab. The receptors here all came from an adult with an advanced solid tumor such as melanoma, head and neck, liver or kidney cancer. The CDR3 runs from the conserved cysteine through the conserved F or W. D genes are given only for firm matches. The size field is filled for only some rows; it gives once, few, many or a size class.

TRBV7-9	.	.	TRBJ1-3	TGTGCCAGCAGCTTAGAAACAGGCGGAAACACCATATATTTT	CASSLETGGNTIYF
TRBV9	once	TRBD1	TRBJ1-5	TGTGCCAGCAGCCCGGGACAGGGAACAAATCAGCCCCAGCATTTT	CASSPGQGTNQPQHF
TRBV9	.	.	TRBJ1-2	TGTGCCAGCAGCGGACCCTTTTCTGGTGAGGGCTACACCTTC	CASSGPFSGEGYTF
TRBV11-1	.	.	TRBJ1-1	TGTGCCAGCAGCTTGGGATTTCTGGAAGCTTTCTTT	CASSLGFLEAFF
TRBV28	.	TRBD2	TRBJ2-5	TGTGCCAGCAGTTTCAGCGTAGAAGAACTAGCGGAAGAGACCCAGTACTTC	CASSFSVEELAEETQYF
TRBV11-2	.	.	TRBJ2-4	TGTGCCAGCAGCTCCGAAGGACTGGAAAACATTCAGTACTTC	CASSSEGLENIQYF
TRBV7-6	.	TRBD1	TRBJ1-1	TGTGCCAGCAGCAAGGGACAGGGGGACACTGAAGCTTTCTTT	CASSKGQGDTEAFF
TRBV7-8	.	.	TRBJ2-3	TGTGCCAGCAGAGCGCATAGCACAGATACGCAGTATTTT	CASRAHSTDTQYF
TRBV30	.	TRBD2	TRBJ2-3	TGTGCCTGGAGTGTACTCGGGGGGGTGGATACGCAGTATTTT	CAWSVLGGVDTQYF
TRBV6-5	.	.	TRBJ1-1	TGTGCCAGCAGACCAGTCGGGGCTGAAGCTTTCTTT	CASRPVGAEAFF
TRBV5-4	.	.	TRBJ1-1	TGTGCCAGCAGCTCTGAGACGGCAATGAACACTGAAGCTTTCTTT	CASSSETAMNTEAFF
TRBV19	.	.	TRBJ2-7	TGTGCCAGTAGTCCCCCGGGGGCCGCCTACGAGCAGTACTTC	CASSPPGAAYEQYF
TRBV27	.	.	TRBJ2-7	TGTGCCAGCAGTTTATCCGCCGGGACGGCGTCCTACGAGCAGTACTTC	CASSLSAGTASYEQYF
TRBV7-8	.	TRBD1	TRBJ1-1	TGTGCCAGCAGCTCCCGGGACAGGGAGAGCACTGAAGCTTTCTTT	CASSSRDRESTEAFF